This TCR beta chain came from a study of CD4 T cells in relation to SARS-CoV-2 and coronaviruses. The overall study: The HLA restriction of the shared crossreactive spike epitopes was mapped. Whole-study results and caveats: Crossreactivity was assessed only for spike protein, not other viral proteins. Pre-pandemic and post-infection samples never came from the same donor. Monoreactive clones expanded significantly more to SARS-CoV-2 than crossreactive clones did.

Data came from immunoSEQ multiplex PCR; TCRdb stores just in-frame clones and leaves some out. The table lists 60,000 or so clones, about 94% of them singletons. Before the COVID-19 pandemic, during about 2011-2019, CD4+ T cells were taken from unexposed donors. Between the trimmed V and J ends, which lost 2 bases and 3 bases, there was a span of 11 bases. The CDR3 loop spans 14 amino acids. Germline V gene data show CDR1 as SGHRS and CDR2 as YFSETQ. Concerning this clone itself: What it binds is unknown.

This receptor was taken from a human donor in good health. Sequenced: naive CD4+ T cells from PBMCs. Subset of the sample: naive CD4+ T cells isolated by negative enrichment. The chain employs TRBV5-1 and TRBJ1-2; D not resolved. The CDR3 DNA is TGCGCCAGCAGCTTTGTAGGTACAGACTATGGCTACACCTTC. Its protein is CASSFVGTDYGYTF.